This passage covers 30 T cell receptor beta chains from one sample sequenced in a study of identifying expanded T cells in peripheral blood. TCRdb's table, derived via immunoSEQ multiplex PCR, lists solely in-frame clones and lacks some. The sample contains roughly 100,000 clones, about 83% of which appear only once. The material sequenced was blood. These receptors were obtained from a person aged 18 to 70 in good health.

The chain carries TRBV4-3 and TRBJ1-3; D not resolved. The CDR3 spans 17 residues. Trimming pared 4 bases from V and 1 base from J, leaving 17 bases between. Germline V gene lookup returns CDR1 LGHNA and CDR2 YSLEER. Written as DNA, the CDR3 is TGCGCCAGCAGCCTCACCTCACCGATGGAATCTGGAAACACCATATATTTT. Its translation: CASSLTSPMESGNTIYF.

V is TRBV9 and J is TRBJ1-1; 8 bases are a match to TRBD1. CDR3 size: 14 residues. CDR1 is SGDLS, CDR2 YYNGEE, per germline. The J segment lost 7 bases and the V segment lost 5 bases, leaving 10 bases of the junction unmatched. Here the CDR3 reads CASSLSDRGLEAFF. In nucleotides, the CDR3 is TGTGCCAGCAGTTTATCAGACAGGGGACTTGAAGCTTTCTTT.

This clone was observed a handful of times. The chain uses TRBV29-1 and TRBJ1-1; D is perhaps TRBD1 (5 bases). The CDR3 contains 13 residues. Per germline, CDR1 SQVTM and CDR2 ANQGSEA. Trimming pared 0 bases from V and 4 bases from J, leaving 9 bases between. This CDR3 is CSVEDTRGTEAFF. Here the CDR3 DNA reads TGCAGCGTTGAAGACACAAGGGGCACTGAAGCTTTCTTT. The full variable domain, completed using reference TRBV29-1 and TRBJ1-1, is SAVISQKPSRDICQRGTSLTIQCQVDSQVTMMFWYRQQPGQSLTLIATANQGSEATYESGFVIDKFPISRPNLTFSTLTVSNMSPEDSSIYLCSVEDTRGTEAFFGQGTRLTVV.

The chain is built from TRBV7-2 and TRBJ1-5, with no clear D. Trimming stripped 5 bases from V and 7 bases from J, with 18 bases between. The CDR3 has 15 residues. CDR1 SGHTA and CDR2 FQGNSA come from the germline V gene. CDR3 protein: CASSRTQNYGQPQHF. CDR3 nucleotides: TGTGCCAGCAGCCGAACCCAAAATTATGGGCAGCCCCAGCATTTT.

The V and J genes are TRBV7-9 and TRBJ1-1; D is unresolved. CDR3 length equals 13 residues. The V end was cut by 8 bases, the J end by 5 bases, with 15 bases between. Germline V CDR1 and CDR2: SEHNR, FQNEAQ (reference sequence). In DNA, the CDR3 is TGTGCCAGCTCCCGAAGCAGGTTGACTGAAGCTTTCTTT. Translation: CASSRSRLTEAFF.

The J gene is TRBJ1-5, the V gene TRBV28, with D unclear. The CDR3 loop spans 14 amino acids. Germline V CDR1 and CDR2: MDHEN, SYDVKM. V was cut by 3 bases and J by 5 bases, with 11 bases left in between. CDR3: CASSFPRLDQPQHF. The CDR3 coding sequence is TGTGCCAGCAGTTTCCCCAGGCTGGATCAGCCCCAGCATTTT.

The gene calls are TRBV7-2 and TRBJ1-4; possible D gene TRBD1, 5 bases. The CDR3 has 15 residues. Germline V gene sequence: CDR1 SGHTA, CDR2 FQGNSA. The V end was cut by 7 bases, the J end by 2 bases, with 14 bases between. CDR3 sequence (DNA): TGTGCCAGCACCACCCAACAGGCGACTAATGAAAAACTGTTTTTT. It codes for CASTTQQATNEKLFF.

The CDR3 DNA reads as TGCAGCGTTGGGAGAACGATGAACACTGAAGCTTTCTTT. Its protein product is CSVGRTMNTEAFF. The V and J genes are TRBV29-1 and TRBJ1-1; no firm D call. This CDR3 comprises 13 residues. Germline V gene lookup returns CDR1 SQVTM and CDR2 ANQGSEA. The ends were cut back, 4 bases at V and 0 bases at J, with 9 bases in the middle.

This clone was seen a handful of times. The rearrangement uses TRBV25-1 and TRBJ1-1, with D possibly being TRBD1 (5 bases). CDR1 and CDR2 (germline): MGHDK, SYGVNS. The V end lost 2 bases, the J end lost 6 bases, and 16 bases lay between the germline ends. The CDR3 totals 15 residues. CDR3 loop: CASSEEGRTRAEAFF. CDR3 bases: TGTGCCAGCAGTGAAGAAGGCAGGACAAGGGCTGAAGCTTTCTTT.

This chain uses TRBV4-2 with TRBJ2-7, with 12 nucleotides matching TRBD1. V lost 4 bases to trimming and J lost 6 bases; unmatched junction nucleotides: 4. The CDR3 has 14 residues. Germline CDR1 reads LGHNA; CDR2 reads YNFKEQ. The DNA for the CDR3 is TGTGCCAGCAGCCCGGGACAGGGGGCGGGCGAGCAGTACTTC. This gives the protein CASSPGQGAGEQYF.

The V gene is TRBV2, the J gene TRBJ1-2, with a tentative D call TRBD1 (6 bases). CDR3 size: 13 residues. The ends were cut back, 7 bases at V and 4 bases at J, with 13 bases in the middle. Germline CDR1 is SNHLY and CDR2 is FYNNEI. CDR3 in DNA: TGTGCCAGCACCGGGGACACCGTCTATGGCTACACCTTC. It yields the protein CASTGDTVYGYTF. The full variable domain, completed using reference TRBV2 and TRBJ1-2, is EPEVTQTPSHQVTQMGQEVILRCVPISNHLYFYWYRQILGQKVEFLVSFYNNEISEKSEIFDDQFSVERPDGSNFTLKIRSTKLEDSAMYFCASTGDTVYGYTFGSGTRLTVV.

This chain connects TRBV15 to TRBJ2-1; D unclear. V was clipped by 0 bases and J by 9 bases, with 12 bases between them. The CDR3 consists of 14 residues. Germline CDR1 and CDR2: LNHNV and YYDKDF (reference sequence). For the CDR3, the DNA is TGTGCCACCAGCAGAGATCTCGGTTTGAGTGAGCAGTTCTTC. This encodes CATSRDLGLSEQFF.

This sequence joins TRBV10-3 and TRBJ1-4; the D is unclear. The ends were cut back, 5 bases at V and 5 bases at J, with 6 bases in the middle. The CDR3 has 12 amino acids. Germline loops: CDR1 ENHRY, CDR2 SYGVKD. The CDR3 sequence: CAISSQNEKLFF. The CDR3 bases are TGTGCCATCAGTTCCCAAAATGAAAAACTGTTTTTT.

V usage is TRBV5-5 and J usage is TRBJ1-2; D perhaps matches TRBD1 (5 bases). Trimming stripped 0 bases from V and 4 bases from J, with 10 bases between. The CDR3 consists of 14 residues. Germline V gene lookup returns CDR1 SGHKS and CDR2 YYEKEE (reference sequence). The CDR3 protein is CASSLVGGTYGYTF. CDR3 bases: TGTGCCAGCAGCTTGGTCGGGGGAACCTATGGCTACACCTTC.

This chain connects TRBV5-4 to TRBJ1-2, with D maybe TRBD1 (5 bases). The V end lost 3 bases, the J end lost 2 bases, and 17 bases lay between the germline ends. This CDR3 has 16 amino acids. Germline CDR1 SGHNT, CDR2 YYREEE (reference sequence). Written as DNA, the CDR3 is TGTGCCAGCAGCTCAGGGACTCGGGACGGGAACTATGGCTACACCTTC. Translating gives CASSSGTRDGNYGYTF.

This chain connects TRBV5-6 to TRBJ2-7, with a possible D match to TRBD2 (6 bases). This CDR3 has 14 amino acids. V dropped 2 bases and J dropped 3 bases, with 12 bases sitting between them. CDR1 SGHDT and CDR2 YYEEEE come from the germline V gene. CDR3 DNA sequence: TGTGCCAGCAGCTTCGGGACTGGCGGCTACGAGCAGTACTTC. This sequence encodes CASSFGTGGYEQYF.

The V and J genes are TRBV9 and TRBJ2-5; TRBD2 matches at 16 bases. J lost 5 bases, V lost 3 bases, and 7 bases had no gene match. In germline, CDR1 is SGDLS, CDR2 YYNGEE. The CDR3 is made up of 17 amino acids. CDR3 sequence: CASSAMGLAGGFETQYF. The CDR3, as DNA: TGTGCCAGCAGCGCAATGGGACTAGCGGGGGGGTTCGAGACCCAGTACTTC.

The chain employs TRBV2 and TRBJ2-5; D gene uncertain. CDR3 size: 11 residues. Germline-derived CDR1 and CDR2 are SNHLY and FYNNEI. The V and J ends lost 10 bases and 9 bases respectively, with 15 bases between them. DNA of the CDR3: TGTGCCACCCAGGATACCGCGGCCCAGTACTTC. Amino acid sequence: CATQDTAAQYF.

This chain links TRBV4-3 with TRBJ2-7, with 7 bases matching TRBD2. CDR3 length equals 16 residues. Trimming removed 0 bases from V and 7 bases from J; junction bases left unmatched: 12. The germline V gene has CDR1 LGHNA and CDR2 YSLEER. CDR3 protein: CASSQDLLGGLGEQYF. The CDR3 nucleotides read TGCGCCAGCAGCCAAGATCTATTGGGAGGGTTGGGGGAGCAGTACTTC.

This sequence joins TRBV5-1 and TRBJ1-2; TRBD1 might be the D (5 bases). The V end was cut by 4 bases, the J end by 4 bases, with 11 bases between. Germline-derived CDR1 and CDR2 are SGHRS and YFSETQ. The CDR3 is 13 amino acids. The CDR3 sequence: CASSTRGVYGYTF. DNA for the CDR3: TGCGCCAGCAGCACTCGAGGGGTCTATGGCTACACCTTC.

This clone occurred once. The CDR3 region has the DNA TGTGCCAGCAGGTCACAGGGGGCCAAGCAGTACTTC. It codes for CASRSQGAKQYF. This chain uses TRBV6-6 with TRBJ2-7; 9 bases fit TRBD1. Trimming removed 6 bases from V and 8 bases from J; junction bases left unmatched: 5. Germline V lookup: CDR1 MNHNY, CDR2 SVGAGI (reference sequence). The CDR3 is 12 amino acids.

The chain employs TRBV4-1 and TRBJ2-5; D unclear. The CDR3 is made up of 13 amino acids. Germline V lookup: CDR1 MGHRA, CDR2 YSYEKL. The ends were cut back, 4 bases at V and 4 bases at J, with 10 bases in the middle. Here the CDR3 DNA reads TGCGCCAGCAGCCCGGCGGCTCGAGAGACCCAGTACTTC. Its translation: CASSPAARETQYF.

The chain uses TRBV6-1 and TRBJ2-1; D unclear. Germline V lookup: CDR1 MNHNS, CDR2 SASEGT. The ends were cut back, 3 bases at V and 7 bases at J, with 16 bases in the middle. This CDR3 is built from 15 residues. The CDR3 DNA reads TGTGCCAGCAGTGACCGCCCTCTAGGCTTGAATGAGCAGTTCTTC. Translated, it gives CASSDRPLGLNEQFF.

The chain uses TRBV19 and TRBJ2-7, with D maybe TRBD1 (5 bases). Trimming removed 4 bases from V and 7 bases from J, with 8 bases in between. CDR3 length equals 11 residues. Germline assignment: CDR1 LNHDA and CDR2 SQIVND (reference sequence). CDR3 sequence: CASSRGWEQYF. In DNA form, the CDR3 reads TGTGCCAGTAGTAGGGGCTGGGAGCAGTACTTC.

This chain links TRBV19 with TRBJ2-5, with 7 bases matching TRBD1. The length of the CDR3 is 13 residues. Germline CDR1 LNHDA, CDR2 SQIVND (reference sequence). V shed 4 bases and J 2 bases; nucleotides not matched to a gene: 1. The CDR3: CASSRGQQETQYF. For the CDR3, the DNA is TGTGCCAGTAGTAGGGGACAGCAAGAGACCCAGTACTTC.

This clone was recorded once. The genes are TRBV10-3 and TRBJ1-5, with D hard to call. The CDR3 loop spans 18 amino acids. V dropped 3 bases and J dropped 0 bases, with 18 bases sitting between them. From germline, CDR1 is ENHRY and CDR2 SYGVKD. The CDR3 sequence: CAISELYPGLYSNQPQHF. CDR3 sequence (DNA): TGTGCCATCAGTGAATTATACCCAGGACTCTATAGCAATCAGCCCCAGCATTTT.

The rearrangement links TRBV7-2 to TRBJ1-5; no clear D. CDR3 length: 16 amino acids. V was clipped by 1 base and J by 0 bases, with 10 bases between them. The V gene's germline CDR1 is SGHTA and CDR2 FQGNSA. This CDR3 is CASSLVAGNSNQPQHF. CDR3 nucleotides: TGTGCCAGCAGCTTAGTAGCGGGGAATAGCAATCAGCCCCAGCATTTT. The full variable domain, rest sourced from reference TRBV7-2 and TRBJ1-5, is GAGVSQSPSNKVTEKGKDVELRCDPISGHTALYWYRQSLGQGLEFLIYFQGNSAPDKSGLPSDRFSAERTGGSVSTLTIQRTQQEDSAVYLCASSLVAGNSNQPQHFGDGTRLSIL.

The rearrangement uses TRBV18 and TRBJ1-6; no definite D call. With 4 bases removed from V and 3 bases from J, the gap between germline ends came to 10 bases. Germline loops: CDR1 KGHSH, CDR2 LQKENI. The CDR3 sequence is 15 residues long. The CDR3 coding sequence is TGTGCCAGCTCACGACTCGAGGACTATAATTCACCCCTCCACTTT. Its translation: CASSRLEDYNSPLHF.

The gene calls are TRBV7-2 and TRBJ1-2; tentative D call: TRBD1 (6 bases). CDR1 and CDR2 (germline): SGHTA, FQGNSA. The CDR3 runs to 12 residues. Trimming cost V 6 bases and J 7 bases, with 12 bases left between them. CDR3 bases: TGTGCCAGCAGAAAGGACAGTATTGGCTACACCTTC. Residues: CASRKDSIGYTF.

The chain joins TRBV5-6 to TRBJ2-3; no clear D. Per germline, CDR1 SGHDT and CDR2 YYEEEE. This CDR3 region has 18 residues. The V gene lost 1 base and the J gene lost 0 bases, with 18 bases spanning the gap. CDR3 DNA: TGTGCCAGCAGCTTGTTGCGACGACCCGAGCCTAGCACAGATACGCAGTATTTT. It encodes CASSLLRRPEPSTDTQYF. Full variable domain (outside the CDR3, taken from reference TRBV5-6 and TRBJ2-3): DAGVTQSPTHLIKTRGQQVTLRCSPKSGHDTVSWYQQALGQGPQFIFQYYEEEERQRGNFPDRFSGHQFPNYSSELNVNALLLGDSALYLCASSLLRRPEPSTDTQYFGPGTRLTVL.